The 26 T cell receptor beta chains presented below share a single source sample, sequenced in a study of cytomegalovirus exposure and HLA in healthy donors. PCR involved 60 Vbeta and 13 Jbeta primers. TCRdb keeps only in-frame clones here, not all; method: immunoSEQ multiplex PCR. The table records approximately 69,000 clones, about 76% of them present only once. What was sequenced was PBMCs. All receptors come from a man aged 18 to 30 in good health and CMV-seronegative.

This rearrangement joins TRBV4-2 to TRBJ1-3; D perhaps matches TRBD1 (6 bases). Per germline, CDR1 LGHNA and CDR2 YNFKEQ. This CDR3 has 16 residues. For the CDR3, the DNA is TGTGCTAGCGCACTTCGGGCAGGGGAAAGAGGAAACACCATATATTTT. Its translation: CASALRAGERGNTIYF.

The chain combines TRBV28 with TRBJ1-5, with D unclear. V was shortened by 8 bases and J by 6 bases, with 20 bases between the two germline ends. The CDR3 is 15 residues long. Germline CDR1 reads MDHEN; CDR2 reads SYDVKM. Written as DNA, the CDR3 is TGTGCCAGCTTTAGCGGGGAACAAAATGGTCAGCCCCAGCATTTT. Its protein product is CASFSGEQNGQPQHF.

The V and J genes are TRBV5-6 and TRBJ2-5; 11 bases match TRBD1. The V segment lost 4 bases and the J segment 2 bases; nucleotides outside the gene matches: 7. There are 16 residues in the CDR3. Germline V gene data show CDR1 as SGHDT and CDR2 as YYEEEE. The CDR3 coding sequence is TGTGCCAGCAGCCCCCTCGGGGACAGGGGGCAAGAGACCCAGTACTTC. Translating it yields CASSPLGDRGQETQYF.

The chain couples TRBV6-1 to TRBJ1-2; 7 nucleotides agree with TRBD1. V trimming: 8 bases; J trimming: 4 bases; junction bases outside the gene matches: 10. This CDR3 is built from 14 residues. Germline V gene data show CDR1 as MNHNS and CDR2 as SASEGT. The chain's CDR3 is CASGEQGNSYGYTF. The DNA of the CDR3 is TGTGCCAGCGGCGAACAGGGGAATAGCTATGGCTACACCTTC.

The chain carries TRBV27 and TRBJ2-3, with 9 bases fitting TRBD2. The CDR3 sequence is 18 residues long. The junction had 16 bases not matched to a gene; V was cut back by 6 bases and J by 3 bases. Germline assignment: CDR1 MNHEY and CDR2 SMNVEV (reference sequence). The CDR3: CASSQRFPGTSLTDTQYF. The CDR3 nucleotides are TGTGCCAGCAGCCAACGTTTCCCCGGGACTAGCCTGACAGATACGCAGTATTTT.

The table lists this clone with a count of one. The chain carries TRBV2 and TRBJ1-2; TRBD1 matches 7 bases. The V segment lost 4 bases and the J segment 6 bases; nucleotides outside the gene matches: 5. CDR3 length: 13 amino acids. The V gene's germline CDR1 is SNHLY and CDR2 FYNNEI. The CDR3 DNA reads TGTGCCAGCAGTGTTAAGGGGGCGCATGGCTACACCTTC. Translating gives CASSVKGAHGYTF.

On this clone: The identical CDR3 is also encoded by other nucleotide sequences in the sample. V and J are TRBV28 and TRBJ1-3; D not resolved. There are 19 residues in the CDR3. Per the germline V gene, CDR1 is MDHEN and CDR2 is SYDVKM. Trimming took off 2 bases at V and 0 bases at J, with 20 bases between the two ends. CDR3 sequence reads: CASSLVAVAALRSGNTIYF. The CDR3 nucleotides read TGTGCCAGCAGTTTAGTGGCCGTAGCCGCCTTACGCTCTGGAAACACCATATATTTT.

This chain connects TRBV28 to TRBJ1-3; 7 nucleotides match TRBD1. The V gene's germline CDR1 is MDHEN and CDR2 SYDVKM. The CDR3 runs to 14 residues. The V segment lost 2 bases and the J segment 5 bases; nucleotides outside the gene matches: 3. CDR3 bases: TGTGCCAGCAGTTTAAACAGGGGTAGAAACACCATATATTTT. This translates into CASSLNRGRNTIYF.

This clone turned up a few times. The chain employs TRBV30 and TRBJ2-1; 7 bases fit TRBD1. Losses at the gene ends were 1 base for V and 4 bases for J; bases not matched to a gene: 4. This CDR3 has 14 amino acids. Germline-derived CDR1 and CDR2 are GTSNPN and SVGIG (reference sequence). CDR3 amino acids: CAWSGTGSYNEQFF. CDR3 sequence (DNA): TGTGCCTGGAGTGGGACAGGATCTTACAATGAGCAGTTCTTC.

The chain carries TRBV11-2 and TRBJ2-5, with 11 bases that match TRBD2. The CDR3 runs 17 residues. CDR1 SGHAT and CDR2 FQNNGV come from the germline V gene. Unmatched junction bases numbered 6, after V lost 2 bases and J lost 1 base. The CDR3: CASSLTLAGGFQETQYF. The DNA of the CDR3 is TGTGCCAGCAGCTTAACCCTAGCGGGGGGCTTCCAAGAGACCCAGTACTTC.

The CDR3 nucleotides are TGTGCCAGCAGTTTGACGGGGACCGGGGAGCTGTTTTTT. Protein: CASSLTGTGELFF. The J gene is TRBJ2-2, the V gene TRBV28; possible D gene TRBD2, 5 bases. The germline V gene encodes CDR1 MDHEN and CDR2 SYDVKM. V was clipped by 3 bases and J by 5 bases, with 7 bases between them. The CDR3 totals 13 residues.

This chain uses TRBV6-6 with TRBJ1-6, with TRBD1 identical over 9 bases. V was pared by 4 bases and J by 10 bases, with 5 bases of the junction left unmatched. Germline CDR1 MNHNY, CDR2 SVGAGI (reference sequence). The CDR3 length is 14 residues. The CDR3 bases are TGTGCCAGCAGTTCCGGGACAGGGTGGTCACCCCTCCACTTT. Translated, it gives CASSSGTGWSPLHF.

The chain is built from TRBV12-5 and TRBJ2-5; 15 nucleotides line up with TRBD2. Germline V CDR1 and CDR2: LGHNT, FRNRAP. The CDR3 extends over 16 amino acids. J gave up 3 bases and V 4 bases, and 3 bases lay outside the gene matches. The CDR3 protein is CASGSGLAGGKETQYF. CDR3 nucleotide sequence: TGTGCTAGTGGTTCGGGACTAGCGGGGGGAAAAGAGACCCAGTACTTC.

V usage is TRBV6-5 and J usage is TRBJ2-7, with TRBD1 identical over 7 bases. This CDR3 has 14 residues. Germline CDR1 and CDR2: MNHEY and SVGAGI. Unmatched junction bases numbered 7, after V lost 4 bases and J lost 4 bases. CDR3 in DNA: TGTGCCAGCAGTTTAACCGGGACAGCATACGAGCAGTACTTC. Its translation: CASSLTGTAYEQYF.

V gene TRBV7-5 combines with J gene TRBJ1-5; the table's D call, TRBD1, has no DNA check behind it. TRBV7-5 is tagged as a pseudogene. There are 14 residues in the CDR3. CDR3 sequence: CVRSLPDRVKPQHF. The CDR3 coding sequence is TGTGTCAGAAGCTTACCCGACAGGGTGAAGCCCCAGCATTTT.

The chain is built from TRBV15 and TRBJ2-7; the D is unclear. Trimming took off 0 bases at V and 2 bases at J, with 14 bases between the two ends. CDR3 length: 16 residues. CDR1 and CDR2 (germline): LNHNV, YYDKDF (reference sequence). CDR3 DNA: TGTGCCACCAGCAGAGATGTTGGCAGGTCCCCCTACGAGCAGTACTTC. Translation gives CATSRDVGRSPYEQYF.

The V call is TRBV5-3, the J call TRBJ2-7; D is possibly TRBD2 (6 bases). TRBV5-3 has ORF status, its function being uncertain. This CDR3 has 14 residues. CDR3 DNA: TGTGCCAGAAGCTATAGGGGACTTCAGTTTGAGCGGCACGTC. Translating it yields CARSYRGLQFERHV.

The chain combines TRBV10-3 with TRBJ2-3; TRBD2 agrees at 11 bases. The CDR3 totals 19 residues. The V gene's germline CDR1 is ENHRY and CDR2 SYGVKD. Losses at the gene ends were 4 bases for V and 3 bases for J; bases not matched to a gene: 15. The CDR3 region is CAISGSLAGGHARTDTQYF. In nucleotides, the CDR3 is TGTGCCATCAGTGGATCGTTAGCGGGGGGGCATGCGAGGACAGATACGCAGTATTTT.

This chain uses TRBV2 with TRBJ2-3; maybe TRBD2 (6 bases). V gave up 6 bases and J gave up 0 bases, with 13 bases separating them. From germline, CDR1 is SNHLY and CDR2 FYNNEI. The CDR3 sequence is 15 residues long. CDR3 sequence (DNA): TGTGCCAGCAGACTCACGGGGGTTAGCACAGATACGCAGTATTTT. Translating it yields CASRLTGVSTDTQYF.

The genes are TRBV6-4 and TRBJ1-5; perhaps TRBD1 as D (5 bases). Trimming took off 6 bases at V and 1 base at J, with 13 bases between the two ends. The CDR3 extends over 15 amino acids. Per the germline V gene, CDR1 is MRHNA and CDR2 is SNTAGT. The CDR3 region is CASRLDSTSNQPQHF. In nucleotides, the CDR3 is TGTGCCAGCAGGCTAGACAGTACCAGCAATCAGCCCCAGCATTTT.

The CDR3 DNA reads TGTGCCAGCAGTGCACTAGCCGGGACTAGCGCCTCCACAGATACGCAGTATTTT. Translation: CASSALAGTSASTDTQYF. The rearrangement uses TRBV6-1 and TRBJ2-3, with 10 bases identical to TRBD2. Germline CDR1 MNHNS, CDR2 SASEGT. With 4 bases clipped from V and 2 bases from J, the junction kept 12 bases outside the gene matches. The CDR3 is made up of 18 amino acids.

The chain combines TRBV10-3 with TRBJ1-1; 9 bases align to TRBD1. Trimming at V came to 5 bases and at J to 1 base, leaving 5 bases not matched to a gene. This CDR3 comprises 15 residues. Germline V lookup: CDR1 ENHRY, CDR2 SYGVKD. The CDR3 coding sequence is TGTGCCATCAGTAGGACAGGGGCCGAGAACACTGAAGCTTTCTTT. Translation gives CAISRTGAENTEAFF.

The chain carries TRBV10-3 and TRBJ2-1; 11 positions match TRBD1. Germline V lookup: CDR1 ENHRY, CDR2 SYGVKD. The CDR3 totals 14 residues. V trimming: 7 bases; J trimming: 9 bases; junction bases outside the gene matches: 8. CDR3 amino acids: CAINPGQGGSEQFF. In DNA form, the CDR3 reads TGTGCCATCAATCCGGGACAGGGGGGCAGTGAGCAGTTCTTC.

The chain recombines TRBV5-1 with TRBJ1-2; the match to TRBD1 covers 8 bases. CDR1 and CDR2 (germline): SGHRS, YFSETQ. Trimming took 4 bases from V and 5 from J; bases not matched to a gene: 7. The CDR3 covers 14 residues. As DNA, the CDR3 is TGCGCCAGCAGCCCACGGCAGGGGGCGTATGGCTACACCTTC. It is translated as CASSPRQGAYGYTF.

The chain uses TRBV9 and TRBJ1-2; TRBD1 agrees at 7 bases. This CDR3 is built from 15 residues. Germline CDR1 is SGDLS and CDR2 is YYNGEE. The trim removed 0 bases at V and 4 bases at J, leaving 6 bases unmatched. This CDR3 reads CASSVAGGSSYGYTF. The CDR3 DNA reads TGTGCCAGCAGCGTAGCAGGGGGGTCGAGCTATGGCTACACCTTC.

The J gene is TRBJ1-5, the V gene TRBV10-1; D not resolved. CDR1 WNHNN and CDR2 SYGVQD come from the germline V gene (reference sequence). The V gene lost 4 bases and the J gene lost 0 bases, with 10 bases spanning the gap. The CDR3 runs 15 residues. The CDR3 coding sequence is TGCGCCAGCAGTGTACGACTCCTTAGCAATCAGCCCCAGCATTTT. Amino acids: CASSVRLLSNQPQHF.